Below are 10 T cell receptor beta chains sequenced from a single sample in a study of blood T cells in healthy people across ages. The authors ran a second PCR of 7 to 11 cycles using a sample-barcoded 5' primer and a J-beta primer mix. MiXCR was run by TCRdb on the 5' RACE reads, yielding one entry per CDR3 protein. The sample has 700,000 to 900,000 distinct CDR3 sequences, roughly 25% seen once; the top ten hold about 2.9%. These same records also appear under a second study, on T cells of mothers and their children.

The sequenced material came from blood. Receptor source: a boy between 10 and 17 years old in good health.

This clonotype has just a few counts. The chain combines TRBV20-1 with TRBJ1-5; a weak D match, TRBD1 (6 bases). CDR3 length: 14 amino acids. CDR1 is DFQATT and CDR2 is SNEGSKA in the germline V gene (reference sequence). V dropped 6 bases and J dropped 2 bases, with 14 bases sitting between them. CDR3 in DNA: TGCAGTGCGGACGGGGGGGGCCGCAATCAGCCCCAGCATTTT. Its protein product is CSADGGGRNQPQHF.

The chain combines TRBV5-1 with TRBJ1-1; 10 bases match TRBD1. Trimming at V came to 5 bases and at J to 0 bases, leaving 10 bases not matched to a gene. The germline V gene encodes CDR1 SGHRS and CDR2 YFSETQ. The CDR3 is made up of 17 amino acids. CDR3 loop: CASSSGQGVDMNTEAFF. CDR3 nucleotides: TGCGCCAGCAGTTCTGGACAGGGGGTTGATATGAACACTGAAGCTTTCTTT.

This sequence joins TRBV6-5 and TRBJ2-7, with D uncertain. Trimming stripped 1 base from V and 1 base from J, with 11 bases between. CDR3 length: 15 residues. CDR1 and CDR2 (germline): MNHEY, SVGAGI. The CDR3, as DNA: TGTGCCAGCAGTTACTATTCAGACATTTCCTACGAGCAGTACTTC. Protein sequence: CASSYYSDISYEQYF.

This clonotype was detected only once. J is TRBJ2-5 and V is TRBV11-2; D is ambiguous. Germline V gene data show CDR1 as SGHAT and CDR2 as FQNNGV. The CDR3 is 15 amino acids. V was cut by 3 bases and J by 2 bases, with 13 bases left in between. CDR3 bases: TGTGCCAGCAGCTTTGATGGAAACCCTCAAGAGACCCAGTACTTC. Translation: CASSFDGNPQETQYF.

This clonotype has more than one count but fewer than ten. The chain combines TRBV3-1 with TRBJ1-2, with D uncertain. The germline V and J ends were trimmed by 3 bases and 7 bases, with 12 bases remaining between them. Looked up from germline, CDR1 is LGHDT and CDR2 is YNNKEL (reference sequence). The CDR3 is 13 amino acids. Written as DNA, the CDR3 is TGTGCCAGCAGCCATCGTGCTCTTTTTGGCTACACCTTC. Its translation: CASSHRALFGYTF.

This clonotype was picked up a small number of times. The J gene is TRBJ1-4, the V gene TRBV5-6; unclear D gene. The CDR3 length is 14 residues. Trimming shortened V by 1 base and J by 6 bases, and 10 bases separated the two germline ends. Germline assignment: CDR1 SGHDT and CDR2 YYEEEE. DNA of the CDR3: TGTGCCAGCAGCTTGAAAGGGTGGGATGAAAAACTGTTTTTT. Its protein is CASSLKGWDEKLFF. Variable domain in full (rest from reference TRBV5-6 and TRBJ1-4): DAGVTQSPTHLIKTRGQQVTLRCSPKSGHDTVSWYQQALGQGPQFIFQYYEEEERQRGNFPDRFSGHQFPNYSSELNVNALLLGDSALYLCASSLKGWDEKLFFGSGTQLSVL.

This chain connects TRBV7-2 to TRBJ2-2; D unresolved. The CDR3 length is 14 residues. Germline V gene data show CDR1 as SGHTA and CDR2 as FQGNSA. Trimming took off 4 bases at V and 5 bases at J, with 11 bases between the two ends. The CDR3 bases are TGTGCCAGCAGCTCCCAGGTCGAGACCGGGGAGCTGTTTTTT. It encodes CASSSQVETGELFF.

At least ten counts were recorded for this clonotype. The chain is built from TRBV28 and TRBJ1-4; the D is unclear. Germline V CDR1 and CDR2: MDHEN, SYDVKM. Between the trimmed V and J ends, which lost 3 bases and 5 bases, there was a span of 7 bases. The CDR3 is made up of 13 amino acids. The CDR3 sequence is CASSFTENEKLFF. CDR3 bases: TGTGCCAGCAGTTTTACCGAGAATGAAAAACTGTTTTTT.

This chain joins TRBV28 and TRBJ2-5; TRBD2 aligns across 13 bases. The CDR3 extends over 16 amino acids. V gave up 8 bases and J gave up 4 bases; unmatched junction bases: 10. Germline CDR1 is MDHEN and CDR2 is SYDVKM. The CDR3 nucleotides read TGTGCCAGCCGATCACGGACTAGCGGGGGACGAGAGACCCAGTACTTC. Translated: CASRSRTSGGRETQYF.

This clonotype was seen only a few times. V gene TRBV7-3 combines with J gene TRBJ2-3; D is ambiguous. Gene TRBJ1-5 matches the end of the DNA better, so the J call may be wrong. Per the germline V gene, CDR1 is SGHTA and CDR2 is FQGTGA. The CDR3 extends over 15 amino acids. CDR3 loop: CASSPTVAGADTQHF. The CDR3 nucleotides are TGTGCCAGCAGCCCAACGGTCGCAGGTGCAGATACGCAGCATTTT.